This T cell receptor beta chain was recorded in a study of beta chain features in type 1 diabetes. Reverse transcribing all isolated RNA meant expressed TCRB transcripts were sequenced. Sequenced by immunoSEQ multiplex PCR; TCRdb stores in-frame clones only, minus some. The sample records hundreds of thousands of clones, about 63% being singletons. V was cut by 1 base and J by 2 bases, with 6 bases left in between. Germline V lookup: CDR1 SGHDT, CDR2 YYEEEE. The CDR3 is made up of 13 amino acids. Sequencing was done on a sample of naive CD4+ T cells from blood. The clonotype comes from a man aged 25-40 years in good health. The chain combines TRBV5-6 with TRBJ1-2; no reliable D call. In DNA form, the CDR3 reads TGTGCCAGCAGCTTGAACAAGAACTATGGCTACACCTTC. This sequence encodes CASSLNKNYGYTF.